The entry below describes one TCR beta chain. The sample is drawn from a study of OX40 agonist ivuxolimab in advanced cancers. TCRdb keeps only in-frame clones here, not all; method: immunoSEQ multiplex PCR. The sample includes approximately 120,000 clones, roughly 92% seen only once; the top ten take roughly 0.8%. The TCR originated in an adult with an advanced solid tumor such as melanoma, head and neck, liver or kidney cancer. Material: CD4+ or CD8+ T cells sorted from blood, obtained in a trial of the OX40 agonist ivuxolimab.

The CDR3 here is CASSLQRVYEQYF. The DNA for the CDR3 is TGTGCCAGCAGCTTACAGCGGGTCTACGAGCAGTACTTC. This sequence joins TRBV7-8 and TRBJ2-7; D may be TRBD2 (6 bases). V lost 2 bases, J lost 3 bases, and 8 bases lay in between. This CDR3 has 13 residues. From germline, CDR1 is SGHVS and CDR2 FQNEAQ. The variable domain in full, with the rest retrieved from reference TRBV7-8 and TRBJ2-7, is GAGVSQSPRYKVAKRGQDVALRCDPISGHVSLFWYQQALGQGPEFLTYFQNEAQLDKSGLPSDRFFAERPEGSVSTLKIQRTQQEDSAVYLCASSLQRVYEQYFGPGTRLTVT.